The next 16 T cell receptor beta chains were all read from a single sample in a study of T cells after yellow fever vaccination. MiXCR, run by TCRdb on the 5' RACE reads, gives a single entry per CDR3 protein. The sample yields approximately 580,000 distinct CDR3 sequences, about a sixth seen once. The sample in question was PBMCs, obtained around 5 days after the first yellow fever vaccination. The source is a man aged 18 to 29 who received the YFV17D yellow fever vaccine.

The chain has TRBV5-1 and TRBJ2-1, with 7 bases lining up with TRBD1. After removal of 3 bases from V and 0 bases from J, the junction contained 12 bases not matched to a gene. The germline V gene has CDR1 SGHRS and CDR2 YFSETQ. The CDR3 extends over 18 amino acids. Written as DNA, the CDR3 is TGCGCCAGCAGCTCCAGGGGGATTGGGCGGGTCTCCTACAATGAGCAGTTCTTC. It specifies CASSSRGIGRVSYNEQFF.

This clonotype was counted a few times. The chain is built from TRBV5-1 and TRBJ2-7; D is unresolved. This CDR3 comprises 14 residues. CDR1 is SGHRS, CDR2 YFSETQ, per germline. V was shortened by 0 bases and J by 4 bases, with 11 bases between the two germline ends. The CDR3, as DNA: TGCGCCAGCAGCTTGGATGGCGTGTCATACGAGCAGTACGTC. It is translated as CASSLDGVSYEQYV.

This clonotype has a single count. The CDR3 coding sequence is TGTGCCAGCACCCTAAACAGGGGGGAAGAGACCCAGTACTTC. Protein: CASTLNRGEETQYF. The V gene is TRBV7-2, the J gene TRBJ2-5; 8 bases align to TRBD1. V was pared by 7 bases and J by 3 bases, with 7 bases of the junction left unmatched. This CDR3 is built from 14 residues. Germline CDR1 SGHTA, CDR2 FQGNSA.

This clonotype has more than one count but fewer than ten. The rearrangement uses TRBV7-3 and TRBJ2-3; TRBD2 aligns across 7 bases. With V trimmed by 1 base and J by 0 bases, 7 bases remained unmatched. This CDR3 has 17 residues. Germline V lookup: CDR1 SGHTA, CDR2 FQGTGA. Here the CDR3 reads CASSLNVAGVSTDTQYF. In DNA form, the CDR3 reads TGTGCCAGCAGCTTAAACGTGGCGGGGGTTAGCACAGATACGCAGTATTTT.

This clonotype occurred a few times. The V call is TRBV4-2, the J call TRBJ1-3; TRBD1 aligns across 7 bases. Germline loops: CDR1 LGHNA, CDR2 YNFKEQ. The J segment lost 8 bases and the V segment lost 2 bases, leaving 6 bases of the junction unmatched. The CDR3 extends over 14 amino acids. In nucleotides, the CDR3 is TGTGCCAGCAGCCAACAGGGACAGAGGGACACCATATATTTT. Protein product: CASSQQGQRDTIYF.

A single count supports this clonotype. This rearrangement joins TRBV6-5 to TRBJ2-1; TRBD1 agrees at 9 bases. Per the germline V gene, CDR1 is MNHEY and CDR2 is SVGAGI. J lost 7 bases, V lost 4 bases, and 8 bases had no gene match. This CDR3 has 15 amino acids. The CDR3 DNA sequence: TGTGCCAGCAGTTGGCCGGGACAGGGAATAAATGAGCAGTTCTTC. Translation gives CASSWPGQGINEQFF.

This clonotype was counted between two and nine times. Written as DNA, the CDR3 is TGTGCCAGCAGCTCTCCCCAAACGGGTCAGGTTTGGGCTTTCTTT. Protein product: CASSSPQTGQVWAFF. The J gene is TRBJ1-1, the V gene TRBV12-3 or TRBV12-4; D unresolved. The CDR3 spans 15 residues. Trimming left V 6 bases short and J 11 bases short, with 25 bases between.

The chain joins TRBV18 to TRBJ1-3; weak D call: TRBD1 (6 bases). This CDR3 is built from 16 residues. Trimming took 6 bases from V and 0 from J, leaving 15 bases between them. Germline lookup yields CDR1 KGHSH and CDR2 LQKENI. The CDR3 nucleotides are TGTGCCAGCTCTTTTGATGGGACAAGCTCTGGAAACACCATATATTTT. Protein sequence: CASSFDGTSSGNTIYF.

This chain links TRBV10-3 with TRBJ2-7, with TRBD1 as a possible D gene (6 bases). Germline assignment: CDR1 ENHRY and CDR2 SYGVKD. Trimming removed 10 bases at V and 1 base at J, with 14 bases between. CDR3 length: 13 residues. The chain's CDR3 is CATRTAESYEQYV. CDR3 in DNA: TGTGCCACCAGGACAGCTGAATCCTACGAGCAGTACGTC.

This clonotype occurred a few times. V usage is TRBV3-1 and J usage is TRBJ2-7; the D is unclear. CDR1 LGHDT and CDR2 YNNKEL come from the germline V gene (reference sequence). This CDR3 is 13 amino acids long. V lost 0 bases, J lost 0 bases, and 3 bases lay in between. CDR3 sequence (DNA): TGTGCCAGCAGCCAAGAGCCCTCCTACGAGCAGTACGTC. Its protein product is CASSQEPSYEQYV.

This clonotype was detected a few times. CDR3 in DNA: TGTGCCAGCAGCTTGACAGATATCTACGAGCAGTACGTC. It translates to CASSLTDIYEQYV. The chain combines TRBV7-2 with TRBJ2-7, with a possible D match to TRBD1 (5 bases). The CDR3 contains 13 residues. Trimming removed 3 bases from V and 3 bases from J, with 9 bases in between. The V gene's germline CDR1 is SGHTA and CDR2 FQGNSA.

The chain uses TRBV7-2 and TRBJ2-3; 9 bases match TRBD2. V shed 4 bases and J 6 bases; nucleotides not matched to a gene: 8. CDR3 length equals 15 residues. Germline V gives CDR1 SGHTA, CDR2 FQGNSA. In DNA, the CDR3 is TGTGCCAGCAGCTCCTTTAGCGGGGGATTGGATACGCAGTATTTT. This translates into CASSSFSGGLDTQYF. The variable domain in full, with the rest retrieved from reference TRBV7-2 and TRBJ2-3, is GAGVSQSPSNKVTEKGKDVELRCDPISGHTALYWYRQSLGQGLEFLIYFQGNSAPDKSGLPSDRFSAERTGGSVSTLTIQRTQQEDSAVYLCASSSFSGGLDTQYFGPGTRLTVL.

This clonotype was picked up a small number of times. The genes are TRBV7-9 and TRBJ1-4, with 7 bases fitting TRBD1. The CDR3 spans 11 residues. CDR1 is SEHNR, CDR2 FQNEAQ, per germline (reference sequence). The J segment lost 11 bases and the V segment lost 5 bases, leaving 2 bases of the junction unmatched. DNA of the CDR3: TGTGCCAGCAGCGACAGGGCCAAACTGTTTTTT. Protein sequence: CASSDRAKLFF.

This clonotype was picked up a small number of times. The rearrangement links TRBV7-2 to TRBJ2-1; 10 bases are a match to TRBD2. Trimming took 0 bases from V and 10 from J; bases not matched to a gene: 9. Looked up from germline, CDR1 is SGHTA and CDR2 is FQGNSA. CDR3 length: 16 residues. The CDR3 is CASSLAQRGGPREQFF. In nucleotides, the CDR3 is TGTGCCAGCAGCTTAGCCCAGCGGGGGGGCCCCAGGGAGCAGTTCTTC. The full variable domain, its missing parts supplied by reference TRBV7-2 and TRBJ2-1, is GAGVSQSPSNKVTEKGKDVELRCDPISGHTALYWYRQSLGQGLEFLIYFQGNSAPDKSGLPSDRFSAERTGGSVSTLTIQRTQQEDSAVYLCASSLAQRGGPREQFFGPGTRLTVL.

This clonotype has just a few counts. This chain uses TRBV3-1 with TRBJ1-2; tentatively, D is TRBD1 (5 bases). The CDR3 extends over 15 amino acids. The V gene's germline CDR1 is LGHDT and CDR2 YNNKEL (reference sequence). V dropped 4 bases and J dropped 6 bases, with 18 bases sitting between them. CDR3 in amino acids: CASSLPWGGLDGYTF. The CDR3 DNA sequence: TGTGCCAGCAGCCTCCCCTGGGGGGGGTTGGATGGCTACACCTTC.

Only a few counts were recorded for this clonotype. The gene calls are TRBV20-1 and TRBJ2-1; 8 nucleotides agree with TRBD2. Germline V gives CDR1 DFQATT, CDR2 SNEGSKA (reference sequence). J was trimmed by 1 base and V by 6 bases; bases with no gene match: 2. CDR3 length: 13 amino acids. The CDR3 region is CSATGGSYNEQFF. As DNA, the CDR3 is TGCAGTGCCACGGGGGGGTCCTACAATGAGCAGTTCTTC.